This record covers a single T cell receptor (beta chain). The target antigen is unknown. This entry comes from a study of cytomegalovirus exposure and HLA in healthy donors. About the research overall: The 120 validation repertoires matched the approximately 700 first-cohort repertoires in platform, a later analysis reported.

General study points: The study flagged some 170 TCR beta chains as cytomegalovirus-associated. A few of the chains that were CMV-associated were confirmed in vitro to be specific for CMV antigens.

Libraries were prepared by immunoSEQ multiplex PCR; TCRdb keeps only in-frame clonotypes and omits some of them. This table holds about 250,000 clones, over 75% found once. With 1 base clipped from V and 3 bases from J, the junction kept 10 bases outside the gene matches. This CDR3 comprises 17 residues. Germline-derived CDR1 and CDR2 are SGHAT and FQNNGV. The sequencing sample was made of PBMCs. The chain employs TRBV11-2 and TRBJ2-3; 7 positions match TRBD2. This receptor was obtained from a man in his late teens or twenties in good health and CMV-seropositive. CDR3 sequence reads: CASSLVTAGVSTDTQYF. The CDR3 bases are TGTGCCAGCAGCTTAGTAACGGCGGGAGTTAGTACAGATACGCAGTATTTT. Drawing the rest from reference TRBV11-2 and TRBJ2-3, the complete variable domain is EAGVAQSPRYKIIEKRQSVAFWCNPISGHATLYWYQQILGQGPKLLIQFQNNGVVDDSQLPKDRFSAERLKGVDSTLKIQPAKLEDSAVYLCASSLVTAGVSTDTQYFGPGTRLTVL.